This T cell receptor beta chain appears in the sequencing data of a study of cytomegalovirus exposure and HLA in healthy donors. About the study: T cells numbering about 179 million yielded approximately 120 million unique TCR beta sequences in an earlier analysis.

This clone was seen once. Its specificity is not known. 13 Jbeta primers and 60 Vbeta primers were used for the PCR. Here immunoSEQ multiplex PCR was the method, and the copy in TCRdb shows in-frame clones only, minus some. The sample consists of around 200,000 clones, 70% to 80% of them appearing once. CDR1 is SGHNT and CDR2 is YYREEE in the germline V gene (reference sequence). The CDR3 extends over 14 amino acids. V lost 6 bases to trimming and J lost 5 bases; unmatched junction nucleotides: 9. Broader study findings: An ancestry cluster, one associated with Asian ancestry, reportedly showed fewer N-insertions than the approximately 660-donor mean in a later analysis.

The specimen was PBMCs. The chain couples TRBV5-4 to TRBJ2-3; 7 bases line up with TRBD2. This TCR was sampled from a woman in her twenties or thirties in good health and CMV-seropositive. DNA of the CDR3: TGTGCCAGCACCGAGCGGGGCCTCGGAGATACGCAGTATTTT. Translation: CASTERGLGDTQYF.